This T cell receptor (beta chain) derives from a study of CD8 T cells in Susac syndrome. Study summary: Patients with Susac syndrome were therapy-naive, treated with corticosteroids, or treated with intravenous immunoglobulin alone when blood was collected.

RNA amounts of about 0.45 to 1 ug underwent reverse transcription with random hexamers. Amplification of TCR beta CDR3 spanned 54 Vbeta and 13 Jbeta via immunoSEQ multiplex PCR. Each CDR3 protein is one row after TCRdb ran MiXCR on the immunoSEQ multiplex PCR reads. Altogether 75,000 to 80,000 distinct CDR3 sequences are present, around 94% being singletons, with the ten largest covering about 0.52%. The table lists this clonotype with a count of one. Trimming took 4 bases from V and 5 from J; bases not matched to a gene: 8. CDR3 length: 15 residues. The germline V gene encodes CDR1 MNHEY and CDR2 SVGAGI. TCR beta was sequenced from blood CD8+ and CD4+ T cells.

The rearrangement uses TRBV6-5 and TRBJ2-7, with TRBD1 matching over 10 bases. The sequenced sample consisted of CD8+ T cells from PBMCs. This sequence originates from a human donor with Susac syndrome. The CDR3 sequence is CASSFRQGARNEQYF. The CDR3, as DNA: TGTGCCAGCAGTTTCAGACAGGGGGCTCGAAACGAGCAGTACTTC.